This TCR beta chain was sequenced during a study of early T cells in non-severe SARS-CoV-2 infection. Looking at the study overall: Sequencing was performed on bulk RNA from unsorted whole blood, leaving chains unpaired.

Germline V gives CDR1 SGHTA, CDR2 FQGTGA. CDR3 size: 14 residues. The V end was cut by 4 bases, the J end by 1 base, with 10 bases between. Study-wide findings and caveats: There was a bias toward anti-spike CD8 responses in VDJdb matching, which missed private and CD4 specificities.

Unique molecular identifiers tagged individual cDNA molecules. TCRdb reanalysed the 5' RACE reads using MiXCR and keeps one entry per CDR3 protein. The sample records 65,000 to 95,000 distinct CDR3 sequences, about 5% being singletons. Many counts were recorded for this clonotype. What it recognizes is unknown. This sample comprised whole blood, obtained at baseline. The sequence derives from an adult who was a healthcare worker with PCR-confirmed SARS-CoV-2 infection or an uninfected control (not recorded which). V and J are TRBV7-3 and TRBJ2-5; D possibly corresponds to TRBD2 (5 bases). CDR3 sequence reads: CASSSTGSQETQYF. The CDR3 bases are TGTGCCAGCAGCTCCACGGGAAGCCAAGAGACCCAGTACTTC.